These T cell receptor beta chains were read from a single sample in a study of blood T cell repertoires in COVID-19. Sequencing used immunoSEQ multiplex PCR; TCRdb keeps in-frame clones, though not all of them. The profile shows a few hundred thousand clones, around 80% of them singletons. Sample: PBMCs or T cells enriched from blood (not recorded which). The receptors originated from a man aged 25 to 40 with acute COVID-19. Both conserved end residues are part of each CDR3. A D gene is named only where the DNA matches it firmly. The size of a clone is reported for some rows only, either as once, few or many, or as a class for expanded clones.

size	J	V	D	CDR3	DNA
.	TRBJ2-2	TRBV27	.	CASRLGGNTGELFF	TGTGCCAGTCGATTAGGGGGTAACACCGGGGAGCTGTTTTTT
.	TRBJ2-2	TRBV5-8	TRBD1	CASSLLVQGAPGELFF	TGTGCCAGCAGCTTGCTCGTACAGGGGGCGCCTGGGGAGCTGTTTTTT
.	TRBJ1-4	TRBV10-2	.	CASSGGAGPNEKLFF	TGCGCCAGCAGTGGGGGTGCAGGGCCTAATGAAAAACTGTTTTTT
.	TRBJ1-2	TRBV2	.	CASSGGGWRIYGYTF	TGTGCCAGCAGCGGGGGAGGCTGGAGGATCTATGGCTACACCTTC
.	TRBJ1-5	TRBV27	.	CASSHRDSNQPQHF	TGTGCCAGCAGTCACAGGGACAGCAATCAGCCCCAGCATTTT
.	TRBJ1-6	TRBV5-8	TRBD1	CASRLQTGASPLHF	TGTGCCAGCAGGCTACAAACAGGGGCCTCACCCCTCCACTTT
once	TRBJ2-5	TRBV19	TRBD2	CASSPTSGRQPQDF	TGTGCCAGTAGCCCGACTAGCGGGAGGCAGCCGCAGGACTTC
.	TRBJ1-5	TRBV19	.	CASSDRPTYQPQHF	TGTGCCAGTAGTGACAGACCAACTTATCAGCCCCAGCATTTT
.	TRBJ2-1	TRBV24-1	TRBD2	CATSSGTSGLTYNEQFF	TGTGCCACCAGTTCCGGGACTAGCGGACTAACCTACAATGAGCAGTTCTTC
few	TRBJ1-2	TRBV12-3/TRBV12-4	.	CASLRRGGYTF	TGTGCCAGCCTACGCAGGGGTGGCTACACCTTC
.	TRBJ2-1	TRBV7-6	.	CASSLGSGSNNEQFF	TGTGCCAGCAGCTTAGGGAGCGGGTCTAACAATGAGCAGTTCTTC
.	TRBJ1-4	TRBV5-4	TRBD1	CASSLNRGSTNEKLFF	TGTGCCAGCAGCTTAAACAGGGGGTCAACTAATGAAAAACTGTTTTTT
.	TRBJ2-1	TRBV7-9	.	CASSLGGPYAEQFF	TGTGCCAGCAGCTTAGGAGGGCCCTACGCTGAGCAGTTCTTC
.	TRBJ2-1	TRBV11-3	.	CASSLGGAADNEQFF	TGTGCCAGCAGCTTAGGGGGCGCGGCCGACAATGAGCAGTTCTTC
.	TRBJ1-5	TRBV2	.	CASSLKGGRVNQPQHF	TGTGCCAGCAGCCTTAAAGGTGGCAGGGTGAATCAGCCCCAGCATTTT
.	TRBJ2-5	TRBV4-1	.	CASSQDRQGKETQYF	TGCGCCAGCAGCCAAGATCGGCAGGGGAAAGAGACCCAGTACTTC
.	TRBJ2-3	TRBV7-9	TRBD2	CAWGGADTQYF	TGTGCCTGGGGGGGGGCAGATACGCAGTATTTT
.	TRBJ2-5	TRBV20-1	.	CSARTVETQYF	TGCAGTGCTAGAACTGTCGAGACCCAGTACTTC
.	TRBJ2-3	TRBV5-4	.	CASSFGRTTDTQYF	TGTGCCAGCAGCTTCGGCAGGACTACAGATACGCAGTATTTT
.	TRBJ2-3	TRBV3-1/TRBV3-2	TRBD2	CASSPVSGGRGDTQYF	TGTGCCAGCAGCCCCGTTAGCGGGGGGCGGGGAGATACGCAGTATTTT
many	TRBJ2-3	TRBV5-5	.	CASSLVQGRDTQYF	TGTGCCAGCAGCTTGGTCCAGGGGAGAGATACGCAGTATTTT
.	TRBJ1-5	TRBV7-9	.	CASSLVGRGIVSPQHF	TGTGCCAGCAGCTTAGTCGGTCGGGGGATTGTATCGCCCCAGCATTTT
once	TRBJ1-1	TRBV18	.	CASSPNRYTEAFF	TGTGCCAGCTCGCCCAACAGATACACTGAAGCTTTCTTT